This T cell receptor beta chain derives from a study of blood T cells in healthy people across ages. Germline values: CDR1 LGHDT, CDR2 YNNKEL (reference sequence). V dropped 2 bases and J dropped 7 bases, with 14 bases sitting between them. This CDR3 is 15 amino acids long. Through a sample-barcoded 5' primer and a J-beta primer mix, a second PCR was run for roughly 7 to 12 cycles. Via MiXCR, TCRdb re-called the 5' RACE reads, giving one row per CDR3 protein. Of hundreds of thousands of distinct CDR3 sequences in the sample, under 55% were seen once. Material: blood. The sequence was obtained from a man aged 80 or over in good health. The chain carries TRBV3-1 and TRBJ1-4, with a tentative D call TRBD1 (5 bases). The CDR3 DNA is TGTGCCAGCAGCCAAAGGCCCGGGGGATCTGAAAAACTGTTTTTT. Translation: CASSQRPGGSEKLFF.